The clone carrying this TCR beta chain was detected only a few times. Antigen specificity is unknown. This sample is drawn from a study of T cells in Graves' hyperthyroidism and ophthalmopathy. Overall study findings and caveats: Ophthalmopathy, as predicted by the model, came a median about seven months after the prediction.

There were TCR beta CDR3 regions amplified from RNA transcripts. When the TCR CDR3 underwent first-round RT-PCR, the HTBI primer set was used. TCRdb analysed the multiplex PCR reads with MiXCR anew, one entry per CDR3 protein. The repertoire holds some 620,000 distinct CDR3 sequences, about a sixth seen once, with 3% to 4% in the top ten. Stable disease denoted Graves' hyperthyroidism without ophthalmopathy progression within 18 months. Patients aged 18 to 65 had newly diagnosed hyperthyroidism that had lasted under 2 months. V was shortened by 3 bases and J by 4 bases, with 16 bases between the two germline ends. CDR3 length equals 15 residues. Germline lookup yields CDR1 LGHNA and CDR2 YSLEER.

This clonotype was obtained from a woman younger than 45 with Graves' hyperthyroidism. This chain links TRBV4-3 with TRBJ2-7, with D possibly matching TRBD2 (6 bases). Sequencing was carried out using blood. CDR3 loop: CASSQGLWLGYEQYF. The CDR3 region has the DNA TGCGCCAGCAGCCAGGGACTGTGGCTAGGGTACGAGCAGTACTTC.